Listed here is a single T cell receptor (beta chain). This sample was taken from a study of blood T cell repertoires in COVID-19. Germline-derived CDR1 and CDR2 are SEHNR and FQNEAQ (reference sequence). Trimming cost V 1 base and J 1 base; bases outside gene matches: 2. CDR3 length equals 15 residues. Assay: immunoSEQ multiplex PCR; the TCRdb copy retains only in-frame clones and omits some. The data contain under 350,000 clones, roughly 86% of them singletons. This chain uses TRBV7-9 with TRBJ1-1; 8 bases line up with TRBD1. This sequence originates from a woman under 30 who had recovered from COVID-19. Specimen: PBMCs or T cells enriched from blood (not recorded which). The CDR3 reads CASSLVDRGNTEAFF. The DNA for the CDR3 is TGTGCCAGCAGCTTAGTAGACAGGGGGAACACTGAAGCTTTCTTT.